Listed below are T cell receptor beta chains from one sample, sequenced in a study of Graves' ophthalmopathy and Graves' hyperthyroidism. TCRdb re-derived calls from the multiplex PCR reads in MiXCR, one entry per CDR3 protein. The data show roughly 1.1 million distinct CDR3 sequences, with approximately 35% seen just once and approximately 12% held by the top ten. The sequenced sample consisted of peripheral blood or thyroid tissue (not recorded which). These receptors were obtained from an adult man with Graves' hyperthyroidism. CDR3s include the opening cysteine and the closing phenylalanine or tryptophan. The order of the fields is clone size, V gene, J gene, D gene, CDR3 protein, CDR3 DNA. The D gene is left open where the match is weak. A row's size may be missing; if present it is once, few, many or a size class.

size: many
V: TRBV19
J: TRBJ2-2
D: -
CDR3: CATPEVNTGELFF
DNA: TGTGCCACCCCAGAAGTAAACACCGGGGAGCTGTTTTTT

size: -
V: TRBV7-2
J: TRBJ1-4
D: -
CDR3: CASSLRDNEKLFF
DNA: TGTGCCAGCAGCTTACGGGACAATGAAAAACTGTTTTTT

size: many
V: TRBV7-8
J: TRBJ1-1
D: TRBD1
CDR3: CASSLDTGTGGFTEAFF
DNA: TGTGCCAGCAGTTTAGATACCGGGACAGGGGGCTTCACTGAAGCTTTCTTT

size: many
V: TRBV13
J: TRBJ1-2
D: TRBD1
CDR3: CASSMGTGKEGYTF
DNA: TGTGCCAGCAGCATGGGGACAGGGAAGGAGGGCTACACCTTC

size: -
V: TRBV25-1
J: TRBJ2-7
D: -
CDR3: CASSGPRNSYEQYF
DNA: TGTGCCAGCAGTGGACCACGGAACTCCTACGAGCAGTACTTC

size: few
V: TRBV9
J: TRBJ1-5
D: TRBD1
CDR3: CASSERRTGVDQPQHF
DNA: TGTGCCAGCAGTGAACGTCGGACAGGGGTGGATCAGCCCCAGCATTTT

size: -
V: TRBV7-2
J: TRBJ2-5
D: -
CDR3: CASSLGGLSSGTQYF
DNA: TGTGCCAGCAGCTTGGGGGGGCTCTCTTCGGGGACCCAGTACTTC

size: many
V: TRBV5-5
J: TRBJ1-1
D: -
CDR3: CASSLDLMNTEAFF
DNA: TGTGCCAGCAGCTTGGATCTCATGAACACTGAAGCTTTCTTT

size: many
V: TRBV7-2
J: TRBJ1-2
D: -
CDR3: CASSLDRFHPNYGYTF
DNA: TGTGCCAGCAGCTTAGATCGGTTCCATCCCAACTATGGCTACACCTTC

size: few
V: TRBV7-8
J: TRBJ1-5
D: TRBD1
CDR3: CASSPRRTGWQPQHF
DNA: TGTGCCAGCAGCCCTAGGCGGACAGGGTGGCAGCCCCAGCATTTT

size: few
V: TRBV4-3
J: TRBJ2-7
D: -
CDR3: CASSQGQFPTYEQYF
DNA: TGCGCCAGCAGCCAAGGACAGTTTCCTACGTACGAGCAGTACTTC

size: many
V: TRBV9
J: TRBJ1-3
D: TRBD1
CDR3: CASSERTGHSGNTIYF
DNA: TGTGCCAGCAGCGAGAGGACAGGGCACTCTGGAAACACCATATATTTT

size: many
V: TRBV5-1
J: TRBJ2-7
D: -
CDR3: CASSLDGTHYEQYF
DNA: TGCGCCAGCAGCTTGGATGGGACGCACTACGAGCAGTACTTC

size: many
V: TRBV4-3
J: TRBJ1-5
D: -
CDR3: CASSQESGIQPQHF
DNA: TGCGCCAGCAGCCAAGAATCCGGTATTCAGCCCCAGCATTTT

size: few
V: TRBV5-4
J: TRBJ1-2
D: -
CDR3: CASSLDMGYISGYTF
DNA: TGTGCCAGCAGCTTGGATATGGGTTACATTAGTGGCTACACCTTC

size: -
V: TRBV7-6
J: TRBJ1-3
D: TRBD1
CDR3: CASSPGDSSSGNTIYF
DNA: TGTGCCAGCAGCCCCGGGGACAGCAGCTCTGGAAACACCATATATTTT

size: -
V: TRBV12-3/TRBV12-4
J: TRBJ1-5
D: -
CDR3: CASSATLRTGAQPQHF
DNA: TGTGCCAGCAGCGCGACACTTAGGACCGGTGCCCAGCCCCAGCATTTT

size: -
V: TRBV7-2
J: TRBJ2-7
D: TRBD1
CDR3: CASSTGQGAFGEQYF
DNA: TGTGCCAGCAGCACAGGACAGGGGGCGTTCGGCGAGCAGTACTTC

size: -
V: TRBV29-1
J: TRBJ2-5
D: TRBD2
CDR3: CSVRGLAGGLETQYF
DNA: TGCAGCGTCAGAGGACTAGCGGGAGGGCTAGAGACCCAGTACTTC

size: -
V: TRBV7-9
J: TRBJ1-5
D: TRBD1
CDR3: CASRLTGDQPQHF
DNA: TGTGCCAGCAGGTTGACAGGGGATCAGCCCCAGCATTTT

size: few
V: TRBV5-1
J: TRBJ1-5
D: -
CDR3: CASSLAPRSDRYSNQPQHF
DNA: TGCGCCAGCAGCTTAGCTCCTCGATCGGACAGATATAGCAATCAGCCCCAGCATTTT

size: many
V: TRBV11-2
J: TRBJ1-2
D: -
CDR3: CASSLEQKANYGYTF
DNA: TGTGCCAGCAGCTTAGAACAGAAAGCTAACTATGGCTACACCTTC

size: -
V: TRBV12-3/TRBV12-4
J: TRBJ2-3
D: -
CDR3: CASSPLQGLADTQYF
DNA: TGTGCCAGCAGTCCACTACAGGGTCTAGCAGATACGCAGTATTTT

size: many
V: TRBV5-8
J: TRBJ2-5
D: TRBD1
CDR3: CASSSAQGAAETQYF
DNA: TGTGCCAGCAGCTCAGCACAGGGGGCCGCAGAGACCCAGTACTTC

size: few
V: TRBV9
J: TRBJ1-2
D: TRBD1
CDR3: CASSHQDREGRNGYTF
DNA: TGTGCCAGCAGCCATCAGGACAGGGAAGGACGGAATGGCTACACCTTC

size: few
V: TRBV15
J: TRBJ2-2
D: -
CDR3: CATSIYNTGELFF
DNA: TGTGCCACCAGCATCTATAACACCGGGGAGCTGTTTTTT

size: many
V: TRBV19
J: TRBJ1-5
D: -
CDR3: CASSIAPYSNQPQHF
DNA: TGTGCCAGTAGTATAGCCCCCTATAGCAATCAGCCCCAGCATTTT

size: -
V: TRBV2
J: TRBJ1-5
D: -
CDR3: CASSHRTESNQPQHF
DNA: TGTGCCAGCAGCCACCGAACAGAAAGCAATCAGCCCCAGCATTTT

size: -
V: TRBV20-1
J: TRBJ1-1
D: -
CDR3: CSAISDRPNTEAFF
DNA: TGCAGTGCTATTTCCGACAGGCCTAACACTGAAGCTTTCTTT

size: many
V: TRBV20-1
J: TRBJ1-5
D: TRBD1
CDR3: CSARAQDRNYQPQHF
DNA: TGCAGTGCTAGAGCCCAGGACAGGAATTATCAGCCCCAGCATTTT

size: few
V: TRBV27
J: TRBJ1-1
D: -
CDR3: CASSLRYGNTEAFF
DNA: TGTGCCAGCAGTTTAAGGTATGGGAACACTGAAGCTTTCTTT

size: -
V: TRBV18
J: TRBJ1-5
D: -
CDR3: CASSPSLSNQPQHF
DNA: TGTGCCAGCTCACCTTCTCTAAGCAATCAGCCCCAGCATTTT

size: many
V: TRBV7-2
J: TRBJ1-2
D: -
CDR3: CASSLGDKRYGYTF
DNA: TGTGCCAGCAGCCTAGGGGATAAACGCTATGGCTACACCTTC

size: once
V: TRBV4-1
J: TRBJ1-4
D: TRBD1
CDR3: CASSQIWTGGLEKLFF
DNA: TGCGCCAGCAGCCAAATATGGACAGGGGGCCTTGAAAAACTGTTTTTT

size: many
V: TRBV2
J: TRBJ2-2
D: -
CDR3: CASSVFGENTGELFF
DNA: TGTGCCAGCAGTGTATTCGGGGAGAACACCGGGGAGCTGTTTTTT

size: many
V: TRBV5-1
J: TRBJ1-1
D: TRBD1
CDR3: CASSLAGTGSAFF
DNA: TGCGCCAGCAGCTTGGCAGGGACAGGGTCCGCTTTCTTT

size: many
V: TRBV29-1
J: TRBJ2-7
D: -
CDR3: CSVAGEYYEQYF
DNA: TGCAGCGTTGCAGGGGAATACTACGAGCAGTACTTC

size: -
V: TRBV10-3
J: TRBJ2-5
D: -
CDR3: CAITGEDLETQYF
DNA: TGTGCCATCACCGGGGAGGATTTAGAGACCCAGTACTTC

size: -
V: TRBV24-1
J: TRBJ2-2
D: -
CDR3: CATRRGGELFF
DNA: TGTGCCACCAGAAGAGGCGGGGAGCTGTTTTTT

size: -
V: TRBV19
J: TRBJ1-2
D: -
CDR3: CASSYSPSTPGYTF
DNA: TGTGCCAGCAGTTACTCTCCGTCCACCCCTGGCTACACCTTC

size: many
V: TRBV24-1
J: TRBJ2-2
D: TRBD1
CDR3: CATSDSSTGHGELFF
DNA: TGTGCCACCAGTGATTCATCGACAGGGCACGGGGAGCTGTTTTTT

size: -
V: TRBV7-6
J: TRBJ1-2
D: -
CDR3: CASSPIAASTYGYTF
DNA: TGTGCCAGCAGCCCCATCGCGGCCAGCACCTATGGCTACACCTTC

size: many
V: TRBV25-1
J: TRBJ2-2
D: -
CDR3: CASSESGQNTGELFF
DNA: TGTGCCAGCAGTGAATCTGGACAAAACACCGGGGAGCTGTTTTTT

size: -
V: TRBV10-3
J: TRBJ2-7
D: -
CDR3: CAISETDRPGMEQYF
DNA: TGTGCCATCAGTGAGACCGACAGGCCGGGGATGGAGCAGTACTTC

size: -
V: TRBV29-1
J: TRBJ2-6
D: -
CDR3: CSARGGAGGANVLTF
DNA: TGCAGCGCCCGTGGCGGGGCGGGGGGGGCCAACGTCCTGACTTTC

size: many
V: TRBV5-1
J: TRBJ1-2
D: TRBD1
CDR3: CASSLPGQGNYGYTF
DNA: TGCGCCAGCAGCCTACCGGGACAGGGGAACTATGGCTACACCTTC

size: -
V: TRBV7-8
J: TRBJ1-5
D: -
CDR3: CASSLTQGRNYNQPQHF
DNA: TGTGCCAGCAGCTTAACCCAGGGACGGAACTACAATCAGCCCCAGCATTTT

size: -
V: TRBV7-2
J: TRBJ1-5
D: -
CDR3: CASSSGGAYDSPQHF
DNA: TGTGCCAGCAGCTCGGGTGGGGCCTACGATTCACCCCAGCATTTT

size: once
V: TRBV27
J: TRBJ2-7
D: -
CDR3: CASSSTAGKWQYF
DNA: TGTGCCAGCAGTTCAACAGCTGGAAAGTGGCAGTACTTC